This T cell receptor (beta chain) stems from a study of cytomegalovirus exposure and HLA in healthy donors. Vbeta (60) and Jbeta (13) primers were used in the PCR. Profiled with immunoSEQ multiplex PCR; TCRdb holds only in-frame clones, not every one. Among tens of thousands of clones listed, more than 60% were seen once. The CDR3 is made up of 12 amino acids. The V end was cut by 7 bases, the J end by 0 bases, with 6 bases between. CDR1 is SNHLY, CDR2 FYNNEI, per germline. This chain uses TRBV2 with TRBJ2-5, with a tentative D call TRBD1 (5 bases). The sample taken for sequencing was PBMCs. The TCR comes from a man aged 50 to 60 in good health and CMV-seropositive. Here the CDR3 DNA reads TGTGCCAGCACAGGGCACCAAGAGACCCAGTACTTC. Translating gives CASTGHQETQYF.